The rows below give T cell receptor beta chains drawn from one sample of a study of blood T cells in healthy people across ages. TCRdb re-analysed the 5' RACE reads in MiXCR, keeping a single row per CDR3 protein. In the table there are under 2 million distinct CDR3 sequences, roughly a third of which are singletons. Sequenced: blood. Every receptor here comes from a woman in her twenties or thirties in good health. Both conserved end residues are part of each CDR3. Each record gives: CDR3 length, D gene, V gene, clone size, J gene, CDR3 DNA, CDR3 protein. D genes are given only for firm matches. The size of a clone is reported for some rows only, either as once, few or many, or as a class for expanded clones.

CDR3 length: 11
D gene: -
V gene: TRBV28
clone size: many
J gene: TRBJ2-3
CDR3 DNA: TGTGCCAGCTGTTTATCAGATACGCAGTATTTT
CDR3 protein: CASCLSDTQYF

CDR3 length: 16
D gene: -
V gene: TRBV5-1
clone size: few
J gene: TRBJ2-6
CDR3 DNA: TGCGCCAGTAGCTTGGTCGTCGGTGATGGGGCCAACGTCCTGACTTTC
CDR3 protein: CASSLVVGDGANVLTF

CDR3 length: 16
D gene: -
V gene: TRBV29-1
clone size: -
J gene: TRBJ1-4
CDR3 DNA: TGCAGCGCCCTCGGGGGTTCGGGGGCAGCTAATGAAAAACTGTTTTTT
CDR3 protein: CSALGGSGAANEKLFF

CDR3 length: 17
D gene: TRBD1
V gene: TRBV6-6
clone size: few
J gene: TRBJ2-1
CDR3 DNA: TGTGCCGGCAGCGATCCCGCCGGGACAGGGCAGGGTGATGAGCAGTTCTTC
CDR3 protein: CAGSDPAGTGQGDEQFF

CDR3 length: 19
D gene: -
V gene: TRBV9
clone size: few
J gene: TRBJ2-3
CDR3 DNA: TGTGCCAGCAGCGTAGAGCCGAGCCTGACGGGGGGCCCCACAGATACGCAGTATTTT
CDR3 protein: CASSVEPSLTGGPTDTQYF

CDR3 length: 15
D gene: -
V gene: TRBV9
clone size: many
J gene: TRBJ2-1
CDR3 DNA: TGTGCCAGCAGTGCCGGGACATTAACCTACAATGAGCAGTTCTTC
CDR3 protein: CASSAGTLTYNEQFF

CDR3 length: 13
D gene: TRBD2
V gene: TRBV20-1
clone size: -
J gene: TRBJ2-5
CDR3 DNA: TGCAGTGCTACTAGCGGGGGGGCGGGGACCCAGTACTTC
CDR3 protein: CSATSGGAGTQYF

CDR3 length: 15
D gene: TRBD1
V gene: TRBV27
clone size: many
J gene: TRBJ2-3
CDR3 DNA: TGTGCCAGCAGTGTGGGACAGGCTAGCACAGATACGCAGTATTTT
CDR3 protein: CASSVGQASTDTQYF

CDR3 length: 13
D gene: TRBD1
V gene: TRBV7-8
clone size: few
J gene: TRBJ2-7
CDR3 DNA: TGTGCCAGCAGCACCCTGGACAGGGCGCCCCAGTACTTC
CDR3 protein: CASSTLDRAPQYF

CDR3 length: 14
D gene: -
V gene: TRBV20-1
clone size: -
J gene: TRBJ2-3
CDR3 DNA: TGCAATGCTAGAGGGCCCCAACTCACAGATACGCAGTATTTT
CDR3 protein: CNARGPQLTDTQYF

CDR3 length: 15
D gene: TRBD1
V gene: TRBV7-8
clone size: -
J gene: TRBJ1-2
CDR3 DNA: TGTGCCAGCAGCTTAGTTCCAGGGGGACGCTATGGCTACACCTTC
CDR3 protein: CASSLVPGGRYGYTF

CDR3 length: 18
D gene: TRBD2
V gene: TRBV20-1
clone size: -
J gene: TRBJ2-3
CDR3 DNA: TGCAGTGCTAGAGATTCCGGGTACGGACTAGCGGGAGAGAATACGCAGTATTTT
CDR3 protein: CSARDSGYGLAGENTQYF

CDR3 length: 12
D gene: -
V gene: TRBV19
clone size: -
J gene: TRBJ1-5
CDR3 DNA: TGTGCCAGTAGTCCAGTTCATCAGCCCCAGCATTTT
CDR3 protein: CASSPVHQPQHF

CDR3 length: 16
D gene: -
V gene: TRBV27
clone size: -
J gene: TRBJ2-6
CDR3 DNA: TGTGCCAGCAGTTTATTCCTGACACAAGGGGCCAACGTCCGGACTTTC
CDR3 protein: CASSLFLTQGANVRTF

CDR3 length: 14
D gene: TRBD1
V gene: TRBV4-1
clone size: few
J gene: TRBJ2-3
CDR3 DNA: TGCGCCAGCAGCCGACTACTGGGACAGCCTACGCAGTATTTT
CDR3 protein: CASSRLLGQPTQYF

CDR3 length: 14
D gene: -
V gene: TRBV7-2
clone size: many
J gene: TRBJ2-3
CDR3 DNA: TGTGCCAGCAGCTTAGGCGTTCAGGCAGATACGCAGTATTTT
CDR3 protein: CASSLGVQADTQYF

CDR3 length: 12
D gene: -
V gene: TRBV27
clone size: few
J gene: TRBJ2-7
CDR3 DNA: TGTGCCAGCAGTCCGACCCCTCTCGAGCAGTACTTC
CDR3 protein: CASSPTPLEQYF

CDR3 length: 16
D gene: TRBD2
V gene: TRBV14
clone size: -
J gene: TRBJ2-3
CDR3 DNA: TGTGCCAGCAGCCAAGATAGCGGGGCTAGCACAGATACGCAGTATTTT
CDR3 protein: CASSQDSGASTDTQYF

CDR3 length: 16
D gene: TRBD1
V gene: TRBV7-9
clone size: few
J gene: TRBJ2-4
CDR3 DNA: TGTGCCAGCAGCCCAGACATCGACAGGGGCCAAAACATTCAGTACTTC
CDR3 protein: CASSPDIDRGQNIQYF

CDR3 length: 15
D gene: -
V gene: TRBV4-1
clone size: -
J gene: TRBJ2-7
CDR3 DNA: TGCGCCAGCAGCCAGGGGGGTGGAGAGGGTTACGAGCAGTACTTC
CDR3 protein: CASSQGGGEGYEQYF

CDR3 length: 15
D gene: -
V gene: TRBV20-1
clone size: -
J gene: TRBJ1-5
CDR3 DNA: TGCAGTGCTCACTCCCGACGGGATAGCAATCAGCCCCAGCATTTT
CDR3 protein: CSAHSRRDSNQPQHF

CDR3 length: 14
D gene: -
V gene: TRBV7-9
clone size: -
J gene: TRBJ2-7
CDR3 DNA: TGTGCCAGCAGCTTAGTAGGCAGGGGGGGCGAGCAGTACTTC
CDR3 protein: CASSLVGRGGEQYF

CDR3 length: 15
D gene: TRBD2
V gene: TRBV2
clone size: few
J gene: TRBJ2-1
CDR3 DNA: TGTGCCAGCACGGACTCAGCGGGAGGTCGGGGTGAGCAGTTCTTC
CDR3 protein: CASTDSAGGRGEQFF

CDR3 length: 15
D gene: TRBD1
V gene: TRBV10-2
clone size: -
J gene: TRBJ2-7
CDR3 DNA: TGCGCCAGCAGTAGAGGGGGCGTTAGCTCCTACGAGCAGTACTTC
CDR3 protein: CASSRGGVSSYEQYF

CDR3 length: 15
D gene: -
V gene: TRBV7-9
clone size: -
J gene: TRBJ2-5
CDR3 DNA: TGTGCCAGCAGCTCCACTCTTCGACTAGACCAAACCCCGTACTTC
CDR3 protein: CASSSTLRLDQTPYF

CDR3 length: 18
D gene: TRBD2
V gene: TRBV20-1
clone size: -
J gene: TRBJ2-5
CDR3 DNA: TGCAGTGCTAAAAGTGGGACTAGCGGGGGGGCGACACAAGAGACCCAGTACTTC
CDR3 protein: CSAKSGTSGGATQETQYF

CDR3 length: 15
D gene: -
V gene: TRBV7-3
clone size: few
J gene: TRBJ2-1
CDR3 DNA: TGTGCCAGCAGCTTAACCCCTAGTCCCTACAATGAGCAGTTCTTC
CDR3 protein: CASSLTPSPYNEQFF

CDR3 length: 12
D gene: -
V gene: TRBV24-1
clone size: few
J gene: TRBJ2-7
CDR3 DNA: TGTGCCACCAGTGTTGGGAACGGCGAGCAGTACTTC
CDR3 protein: CATSVGNGEQYF